This TCR beta chain was profiled in a study of blood T cell repertoires in COVID-19. In the original processing: Estimates of nucleated cell counts were drawn from the amplification of reference gene primers. Method: immunoSEQ multiplex PCR; TCRdb's copy keeps in-frame clones and lacks some. The DNA was the basis for D and trimming; V, J and clone size are from that table. Here the sample spans tens of thousands of clones, roughly 78% being singletons. This CDR3 is 16 amino acids long. The V gene end was trimmed by 4 bases and the J gene end by 0 bases; junction bases not matched to a gene: 6. Germline CDR1 and CDR2: MDHEN and SYDVKM.

The source material was peripheral blood. V is TRBV28 and J is TRBJ1-1; 9 bases are a match to TRBD1. The receptor comes from a man between 45 and 60 years old with active or convalescent COVID-19. DNA of the CDR3: TGTGCCAGCAGTTCGCCGGGACAGGGACTGAACACTGAAGCTTTCTTT. It encodes CASSSPGQGLNTEAFF.